Below, 6 T cell receptor beta chains from the same sample are listed, as sequenced in a study of blood T cell repertoires in COVID-19. Assay: immunoSEQ multiplex PCR; the TCRdb copy retains only in-frame clones and omits some. Of about 84,000 clones detected, around three quarters appear once; the ten largest clones hold 7%. The sample consisted of peripheral blood. The receptors come from a man in his sixties or seventies with acute or convalescent COVID-19.

The chain uses TRBV15 and TRBJ1-1, with TRBD1 as a possible D gene (6 bases). The V gene's germline CDR1 is LNHNV and CDR2 YYDKDF (reference sequence). The CDR3 is 16 residues long. Trimming took 0 bases from V and 1 from J, leaving 12 bases between them. CDR3 in DNA: TGTGCCACCAGCAGAGATCGGGGGGCTGGGAACACTGAAGCTTTCTTT. Residues: CATSRDRGAGNTEAFF.

This clone was seen only once. V gene TRBV30 combines with J gene TRBJ2-3; D is possibly TRBD1 (6 bases). Germline CDR1 and CDR2: GTSNPN and SVGIG (reference sequence). V was cut by 1 base and J by 2 bases, with 10 bases left in between. This CDR3 region has 14 residues. In DNA, the CDR3 is TGTGCCTGGAGTGAAACAGGGCCCACAGATACGCAGTATTTT. It specifies CAWSETGPTDTQYF.

The genes are TRBV20-1 and TRBJ2-7, with D possibly matching TRBD2 (6 bases). Germline V CDR1 and CDR2: DFQATT, SNEGSKA (reference sequence). The CDR3 runs to 15 residues. V lost 3 bases, J lost 2 bases, and 17 bases lay in between. For the CDR3, the DNA is TGCAGTGCTAGTTACCTCGGGAGAGGGGCCTACGAGCAGTACTTC. Translation gives CSASYLGRGAYEQYF.

Ten or more counts support this clone. V usage is TRBV4-1 and J usage is TRBJ2-1; 7 bases match TRBD1. This CDR3 has 18 amino acids. Germline V gives CDR1 MGHRA, CDR2 YSYEKL. Trimming at V came to 0 bases and at J to 4 bases, leaving 12 bases not matched to a gene. CDR3 in DNA: TGCGCCAGCAGCCAAGATCCCGCCACAGGGGATCCTTACAATGAGCAGTTCTTC. It translates to CASSQDPATGDPYNEQFF.

The rearrangement uses TRBV10-2 and TRBJ1-1, with D possibly matching TRBD1 (6 bases). Trimming removed 3 bases at V and 1 base at J, with 9 bases between. CDR3 length: 14 residues. From germline, CDR1 is WSHSY and CDR2 SAAADI. CDR3 in amino acids: CASSERQANTEAFF. The DNA of the CDR3 is TGCGCCAGCAGTGAAAGACAGGCGAACACTGAAGCTTTCTTT.

This chain uses TRBV2 with TRBJ2-2, with 10 bases aligning to TRBD1. CDR3 length equals 15 residues. V shed 6 bases, J shed 4 bases, and the junction held 5 bases outside the gene matches. Germline CDR1 and CDR2: SNHLY and FYNNEI. In DNA, the CDR3 is TGTGCCAGCAGGAGACAGGGGGCTAGCACCGGGGAGCTGTTTTTT. Its translation: CASRRQGASTGELFF.